The T cell receptor (beta chain) under discussion was sequenced for a study of OX40 agonist ivuxolimab in advanced cancers. The data were produced by immunoSEQ multiplex PCR, yet TCRdb's version contains in-frame clones alone and is incomplete. The sample shows around 85,000 clones, roughly 89% of them seen only once. The ends were cut back, 1 base at V and 2 bases at J, with 8 bases in the middle. Germline V CDR1 and CDR2: SGHAT, FQNNGV. CDR3 length equals 15 residues. V is TRBV11-2 and J is TRBJ2-2, with D unresolved. The TCR comes from an adult with an advanced solid tumor such as melanoma, head and neck, liver or kidney cancer. This specimen consisted of CD4+ or CD8+ T cells sorted from blood, obtained in a trial of the OX40 agonist ivuxolimab. The DNA for the CDR3 is TGTGCCAGCAGCTTAGGAGTGCTCAACACCGGGGAGCTGTTTTTT. Its protein product is CASSLGVLNTGELFF.